Following are 7 T cell receptor beta chains from one sample sequenced in a study of CD8+ T cells in alopecia areata. RNA was isolated and reverse transcribed to cDNA, the sequencing template. The method was immunoSEQ multiplex PCR; TCRdb's version includes in-frame clones alone and lacks a portion of them. This table has about 140,000 clones, around 51% appearing once. Here the sequenced sample was CD4+ T cells sorted from blood, taken at week 0. The receptor set was obtained from a human donor with alopecia areata.

The genes are TRBV4-2 and TRBJ2-3, with D possibly TRBD2 on 6 matching bases. Trimming shortened V by 0 bases and J by 5 bases, and 12 bases separated the two germline ends. The CDR3 has 15 residues. Germline CDR1 reads LGHNA; CDR2 reads YNFKEQ. This CDR3 is CASSQDRSGGDTQYF. Here the CDR3 DNA reads TGTGCCAGCAGCCAAGATCGGTCCGGGGGAGATACGCAGTATTTT.

Here the CDR3 reads CASRRQGASNEQFF. The CDR3 nucleotides read TGTGCCAGTAGGAGACAGGGAGCCTCCAATGAGCAGTTCTTC. The chain employs TRBV19 and TRBJ2-1; 7 nucleotides agree with TRBD1. The CDR3 has 14 amino acids. CDR1 is LNHDA and CDR2 is SQIVND in the germline V gene (reference sequence). V shed 6 bases, J shed 6 bases, and the junction held 8 bases outside the gene matches.

The chain carries TRBV7-2 and TRBJ1-2; maybe TRBD1 (6 bases). The CDR3 contains 15 residues. The V end lost 0 bases, the J end lost 8 bases, and 16 bases lay between the germline ends. CDR1 and CDR2 (germline): SGHTA, FQGNSA. CDR3 nucleotides: TGTGCCAGCAGCTTAGCTGCAGGGGATTGGAAAGGCTACACCTTC. Amino acid sequence: CASSLAAGDWKGYTF.

A single count supports this clone. V and J are TRBV5-1 and TRBJ2-7, with 7 bases fitting TRBD1. The CDR3 is 14 residues long. With V trimmed by 4 bases and J by 2 bases, 6 bases remained unmatched. The V gene's germline CDR1 is SGHRS and CDR2 YFSETQ. CDR3 in DNA: TGCGCCAGCAGCCCCGCCCAGGGGGCCTACGAGCAGTACTTC. This translates into CASSPAQGAYEQYF.

The chain carries TRBV11-2 and TRBJ2-2; D call uncertain. Germline V gene sequence: CDR1 SGHAT, CDR2 FQNNGV. V was pared by 3 bases and J by 6 bases, with 14 bases between. This CDR3 region has 15 residues. The CDR3 sequence is CASSLARIGSGELFF. CDR3 nucleotides: TGTGCCAGCAGCTTGGCCCGTATAGGTTCCGGGGAGCTGTTTTTT.

The V gene is TRBV10-3, the J gene TRBJ1-5; 7 nucleotides agree with TRBD1. This CDR3 has 14 amino acids. The V segment lost 5 bases and the J segment 3 bases; nucleotides outside the gene matches: 4. Per the germline V gene, CDR1 is ENHRY and CDR2 is SYGVKD. The CDR3 DNA sequence: TGTGCCATCAGTACCGACAGGGACAATCAGCCCCAGCATTTT. Translating it yields CAISTDRDNQPQHF.

This chain uses TRBV28 with TRBJ2-2; the match to TRBD2 covers 8 bases. In germline, CDR1 is MDHEN, CDR2 SYDVKM. The CDR3 spans 16 residues. V was pared by 5 bases and J by 6 bases, with 11 bases of the junction left unmatched. CDR3 nucleotide sequence: TGTGCCAGCAGTCCCCTTGGAGCGGGAGAGGCCGGGGAGCTGTTTTTT. As protein: CASSPLGAGEAGELFF.